Sequencing of this T cell receptor (beta chain) was carried out in a study of blood T cell repertoires in COVID-19. Study summary: T cells, B-cell-depleted T cells, or PBMCs supplied cDNA or gDNA.

Here immunoSEQ multiplex PCR was the method, and the copy in TCRdb shows in-frame clones only, minus some. Among 250,000 or so clones listed, about 87% were seen once. The CDR3 contains 14 residues. V gave up 5 bases and J gave up 8 bases; unmatched junction bases: 5. CDR1 and CDR2 from the germline V gene are LGHDT and YNNKEL (reference sequence). Participants spanned ages about 18 to 95 years and resided in 20 to 25 US areas. Participants' own reports of clinical history determined their cohort assignment. The sequencing input was PBMCs or T cells enriched from blood (not recorded which). The sequence was collected from a woman under 40 with acute COVID-19. This chain links TRBV3-1 (or the pseudogene TRBV3-2) with TRBJ2-1, with TRBD2 matching over 11 bases. This CDR3 is CASSFSTSGDEQFF. CDR3 nucleotide sequence: TGTGCCAGCAGCTTCTCGACTAGCGGGGATGAGCAGTTCTTC.